A selection of T cell receptor beta chains follows, all from one sample in a study of T cells in Graves' hyperthyroidism and ophthalmopathy. TCRdb called the multiplex PCR reads again in MiXCR, with one record for every CDR3 protein. The sample contains hundreds of thousands of distinct CDR3 sequences, roughly 14% of which appear only once. Input material: blood. The receptors here all came from a young woman with Graves' hyperthyroidism that later progressed to Graves' ophthalmopathy. Both conserved end residues are part of each CDR3. D genes are given only for firm matches. Size is omitted from some rows. Given values are once, few, many or a class for expanded clones.

size	D	V	J	CDR3	DNA
-	-	TRBV15	TRBJ1-5	CATSRDLQARHF	TGTGCCACCAGCAGAGATTTGCAGGCCCGGCATTTT
-	-	TRBV6-6	TRBJ2-1	CASSYSKRSSYNEQFF	TGTGCCAGCAGTTACTCGAAACGGTCCTCCTACAATGAGCAGTTCTTC
many	-	TRBV5-1	TRBJ2-3	CASSLARTQRTDTQYF	TGCGCCAGCAGCTTGGCGAGGACCCAACGCACAGATACGCAGTATTTT
-	TRBD2	TRBV5-1	TRBJ2-2	CATARTSGTLSTGELFF	TGCGCCACCGCCCGGACTAGCGGGACTTTATCGACCGGGGAGCTGTTTTTT
many	-	TRBV7-9	TRBJ2-5	CASRTPEETQYF	TGTGCCAGCAGAACACCGGAGGAGACCCAGTACTTC
few	TRBD1	TRBV4-2	TRBJ1-1	CASSQELGQGGKAEAFF	TGTGCCAGCAGCCAAGAACTCGGACAGGGTGGGAAAGCTGAAGCTTTCTTT
many	-	TRBV11-2	TRBJ1-1	CASSTRGYTEAFF	TGTGCCAGCAGCACTCGAGGATACACTGAAGCTTTCTTT
-	-	TRBV20-1	TRBJ1-1	CSASSWPGNTEAFF	TGCAGTGCTAGTAGTTGGCCTGGGAACACTGAAGCTTTCTTT
many	-	TRBV29-1	TRBJ1-4	CSVKRQSNEKLFF	TGCAGCGTTAAAAGGCAGTCTAATGAAAAACTGTTTTTT
-	-	TRBV30	TRBJ1-5	CAWSRQDQPQHF	TGTGCCTGGAGCCGCCAGGATCAGCCCCAGCATTTT
many	TRBD1	TRBV2	TRBJ1-4	CVTKAGQANEKLFF	TGTGTTACTAAGGCAGGACAGGCGAATGAAAAACTGTTTTTT
many	-	TRBV27	TRBJ1-1	CASTDSVRAFF	TGTGCCAGCACGGACAGTGTCAGAGCTTTCTTT
-	-	TRBV24-1	TRBJ2-5	CATSDRGAGETQYF	TGTGCCACCAGTGATAGGGGGGCCGGTGAGACCCAGTACTTC
few	TRBD2	TRBV19	TRBJ2-1	CASASGGYNEQFF	TGTGCCAGTGCTTCGGGAGGGTACAATGAGCAGTTCTTC
few	-	TRBV4-3	TRBJ1-1	CASSQDRPGNIRAEAFF	TGCGCCAGCAGCCAAGATCGGCCAGGGAACATTAGAGCTGAAGCTTTCTTT
few	TRBD1	TRBV9	TRBJ2-6	CASSVEPTGGVTGANVLTF	TGTGCCAGCAGCGTAGAGCCTACAGGGGGCGTTACTGGGGCCAACGTCCTGACTTTC
-	-	TRBV15	TRBJ1-1	CATSKGDTEAFF	TGTGCCACCAGCAAGGGTGACACTGAAGCTTTCTTT
many	-	TRBV24-1	TRBJ2-4	CATSDTRAKNIQYF	TGTGCCACCAGTGACACAAGAGCCAAAAACATTCAGTACTTC
many	-	TRBV30	TRBJ2-6	CAWWGGRSFGANVLTF	TGTGCCTGGTGGGGAGGCAGGAGCTTTGGGGCCAACGTCCTGACTTTC
many	TRBD1	TRBV19	TRBJ1-2	CASTVGTGREKGYTF	TGTGCCAGTACAGTAGGGACAGGGAGAGAAAAAGGCTACACCTTC
many	-	TRBV7-2	TRBJ2-6	CASSFLQPGANVLTF	TGTGCCAGCAGCTTCTTGCAGCCTGGGGCCAACGTCCTGACTTTC
many	TRBD2	TRBV12-3/TRBV12-4	TRBJ2-7	CASSTFPTSGSYEQYF	TGTGCCAGCAGCACCTTCCCGACTAGCGGCTCCTACGAGCAGTACTTC
many	TRBD2	TRBV20-1	TRBJ2-3	CSAPLAGGPIDTQYF	TGCAGTGCTCCCTTAGCGGGAGGGCCCATAGATACGCAGTATTTT
many	-	TRBV11-3	TRBJ2-4	CASSFHPGGNIQYF	TGTGCCAGCAGCTTCCATCCTGGAGGAAACATTCAGTACTTC
few	TRBD2	TRBV20-1	TRBJ2-5	CSGTGTRGETQYF	TGCAGTGGGACCGGGACTAGAGGAGAGACCCAGTACTTC
-	-	TRBV4-3	TRBJ1-5	CASSQGGAGEDQPQHF	TGCGCCAGCAGCCAGGGGGGGGCGGGGGAGGACCAGCCCCAGCATTTT
-	TRBD2	TRBV18	TRBJ2-1	CATDTMTGGRNEQFF	TGTGCCACCGACACTATGACGGGAGGGCGGAACGAGCAGTTCTTC
many	-	TRBV6-2/TRBV6-3	TRBJ2-6	CASRRTGGGLSGANVLTF	TGTGCCAGCAGGCGGACAGGCGGAGGACTATCTGGGGCCAACGTCCTGACTTTC
-	TRBD2	TRBV7-9	TRBJ2-7	CASSESGTSIHEQYF	TGTGCCAGCAGCGAATCCGGGACTAGTATCCACGAGCAGTACTTC
many	-	TRBV13	TRBJ2-3	CASSASSGTDTQYF	TGTGCCAGCAGCGCCAGCAGCGGGACAGATACGCAGTATTTT
-	-	TRBV5-4	TRBJ1-2	CASSSYPGSGYTF	TGTGCCAGCAGTTCTTATCCAGGGAGTGGCTACACCTTC
many	TRBD2	TRBV20-1	TRBJ2-5	CSARDLASGSETQYF	TGCAGTGCTAGAGATCTTGCTAGCGGGAGTGAGACCCAGTACTTC
few	TRBD2	TRBV11-2	TRBJ2-7	CASSWGGRYYEQYF	TGTGCCAGCAGCTGGGGCGGGAGGTACTACGAGCAGTACTTC
many	TRBD2	TRBV4-2	TRBJ2-7	CASSQDLGLAGGLTYEQYF	TGTGCCAGCAGCCAAGATCTGGGACTAGCGGGAGGGCTTACCTACGAGCAGTACTTC
many	-	TRBV5-1	TRBJ2-7	CASSLGPSSYEQYF	TGCGCCAGCAGCTTGGGGCCCTCGTCCTACGAGCAGTACTTC
-	-	TRBV7-2	TRBJ2-2	CASSLEGKRGELFF	TGTGCCAGCAGCTTAGAAGGGAAACGCGGGGAGCTGTTTTTT
many	-	TRBV28	TRBJ1-5	CASSFGGRGDQPQHF	TGTGCCAGCAGTTTTGGAGGTCGAGGGGATCAGCCCCAGCATTTT
-	TRBD1	TRBV3-1	TRBJ2-1	CASSQRSGQGYNEQFF	TGTGCCAGCAGCCAACGGAGCGGACAGGGTTACAATGAGCAGTTCTTC
few	-	TRBV28	TRBJ1-2	CASSFMRGGGRGYTF	TGTGCCAGCAGTTTTATGAGGGGGGGGGGTCGAGGCTACACCTTC
few	-	TRBV2	TRBJ2-5	CASSVQGLNQETQYF	TGTGCCAGCAGTGTACAGGGACTGAACCAAGAGACCCAGTACTTC
many	TRBD2	TRBV11-3	TRBJ2-1	CASSPRLAGGALGEQFF	TGTGCCAGCAGCCCTCGACTAGCGGGAGGGGCCCTAGGGGAGCAGTTCTTC
few	-	TRBV4-2	TRBJ2-1	CASSQAHLEDINNEQFF	TGTGCCAGCAGCCAAGCCCACCTCGAGGATATCAACAATGAGCAGTTCTTC
-	-	TRBV30	TRBJ2-4	CAWSVHEGLAKNIQYF	TGTGCCTGGAGTGTACACGAGGGGCTAGCCAAAAACATTCAGTACTTC
many	TRBD2	TRBV20-1	TRBJ2-2	CSADLAGGGTGELFF	TGCAGTGCTGACCTAGCGGGAGGCGGCACCGGGGAGCTGTTTTTT
many	-	TRBV6-5	TRBJ2-1	CASSYSIGPPNNEQFF	TGTGCCAGCAGTTACTCTATCGGCCCGCCGAACAATGAGCAGTTCTTC
many	TRBD1	TRBV24-1	TRBJ1-2	CATSEFQGGRYTF	TGTGCCACCAGTGAGTTCCAGGGGGGCCGCTACACCTTC
many	-	TRBV7-9	TRBJ2-5	CASSLPGRLGETQYF	TGTGCCAGCAGCTTGCCGGGACGGTTGGGAGAGACCCAGTACTTC
-	-	TRBV11-2	TRBJ2-3	CASSFPSTYTQYF	TGTGCCAGCAGCTTCCCTAGCACATATACGCAGTATTTT
many	-	TRBV29-1	TRBJ2-6	CSVEERVAAASSGANVLTF	TGCAGCGTTGAAGAACGTGTGGCGGCCGCCAGCTCTGGGGCCAACGTCCTGACTTTC
-	-	TRBV13	TRBJ2-1	CARSLPSNEQFF	TGTGCCAGAAGCTTACCCAGCAATGAGCAGTTCTTC
many	TRBD2	TRBV7-2	TRBJ2-7	CASSPGVAGSKEQYF	TGTGCCAGCAGCCCCGGGGTAGCGGGGTCCAAGGAGCAGTACTTC
many	-	TRBV30	TRBJ1-1	CAWSRDMNTEAFF	TGTGCCTGGAGTCGCGACATGAACACTGAAGCTTTCTTT
many	-	TRBV2	TRBJ1-1	CASSEYNEGNTEAFF	TGTGCCAGCAGTGAATATAATGAGGGAAACACTGAAGCTTTCTTT
few	-	TRBV6-6	TRBJ2-1	CASSYVGLYNEQFF	TGTGCCAGCAGTTACGTCGGACTTTACAATGAGCAGTTCTTC
many	-	TRBV12-3/TRBV12-4	TRBJ2-7	CASSFLHRAGSYEQYF	TGTGCCAGCAGTTTTTTACACAGGGCGGGCTCCTACGAGCAGTACTTC
few	-	TRBV10-3	TRBJ2-3	CATYPEGKVADTQYF	TGTGCCACCTATCCGGAAGGGAAGGTCGCAGATACGCAGTATTTT
many	TRBD1	TRBV10-2	TRBJ2-1	CASGLPGTAYNEQFF	TGCGCCAGCGGTCTCCCTGGGACAGCCTACAATGAGCAGTTCTTC
many	-	TRBV12-3/TRBV12-4	TRBJ1-2	CASSLGLNNYGYTF	TGTGCCAGCAGTTTAGGACTCAACAACTATGGCTACACCTTC
-	-	TRBV6-2/TRBV6-3	TRBJ2-1	CASSYQRGTYNEQFF	TGTGCCAGCAGTTATCAGCGAGGCACCTACAATGAGCAGTTCTTC
many	-	TRBV11-3	TRBJ2-3	CASSLEGRDTQYF	TGTGCCAGCAGCTTGGAGGGTAGAGATACGCAGTATTTT